A selection of T cell receptor beta chains follows, all from one sample in a study of T cell responses to AZD1222 COVID-19 vaccine. Sequencing was performed with immunoSEQ multiplex PCR; in TCRdb, only in-frame clones are kept and a portion is missing. The data contain tens of thousands of clones, roughly 88% of them singletons. The sample in question was peripheral blood, obtained on day 0 of AZD1222 vaccination. Receptors originate from an adult in good health. CDR3s include the opening cysteine and the closing phenylalanine or tryptophan. The D gene is left open where the match is weak.

d_gene	v_gene	len	j_gene	CDR3nt	CDR3aa
-	TRBV28	11	TRBJ1-1	TGTGCCAGCAGTTTAGAGGGGAGGGCTTTCTTT	CASSLEGRAFF
-	TRBV7-9	14	TRBJ1-1	TGTGCCAGCAGCGACAGTTCCCTTCAATTTGAAGCTTTCTTT	CASSDSSLQFEAFF
-	TRBV9	15	TRBJ1-1	TGTGCCAGCAGCGTAACGGTGGCAGGGGTCACTGAAGCTTTCTTT	CASSVTVAGVTEAFF
-	TRBV10-3	16	TRBJ1-5	TGTGCCATCAGTGAGTCGTGGGCCGGTAACAATCAGCCCCAGCATTTT	CAISESWAGNNQPQHF
TRBD2	TRBV3-1/TRBV3-2	17	TRBJ2-5	TGTGCCAGCAGCCAAGATCTTGGTAGCGGGGATCAAGAGACCCAGTACTTC	CASSQDLGSGDQETQYF
-	TRBV10-3	13	TRBJ1-2	TGTGCCATCAGTGGACGGGCTAACTATGGCTACACCTTC	CAISGRANYGYTF
TRBD1	TRBV3-1/TRBV3-2	13	TRBJ1-1	TGTGCCAGCAGCCGTCGGACAGGCACTGAAGCTTTCTTT	CASSRRTGTEAFF
TRBD1	TRBV15	14	TRBJ2-7	TGTGCCACCAGCAGAGATATCGGGGAAGGGGGCCTTGACTTC	CATSRDIGEGGLDF
-	TRBV5-5	15	TRBJ2-5	TGTGCCAGCAGCTTGGCTCCGGGAGTGGGAGAGACCCAGTACTTC	CASSLAPGVGETQYF
-	TRBV7-6	17	TRBJ2-2	TGTGCCAGCAGCCAGGGTGTTGGAGGTCGAAGGACCGGGGAGCTGTTTTTT	CASSQGVGGRRTGELFF
-	TRBV27	19	TRBJ1-6	TGTGCCAGCAGTTTATCGTTGGCCGGGGGGAAGATTAATAATTCACCCCTCCACTTT	CASSLSLAGGKINNSPLHF